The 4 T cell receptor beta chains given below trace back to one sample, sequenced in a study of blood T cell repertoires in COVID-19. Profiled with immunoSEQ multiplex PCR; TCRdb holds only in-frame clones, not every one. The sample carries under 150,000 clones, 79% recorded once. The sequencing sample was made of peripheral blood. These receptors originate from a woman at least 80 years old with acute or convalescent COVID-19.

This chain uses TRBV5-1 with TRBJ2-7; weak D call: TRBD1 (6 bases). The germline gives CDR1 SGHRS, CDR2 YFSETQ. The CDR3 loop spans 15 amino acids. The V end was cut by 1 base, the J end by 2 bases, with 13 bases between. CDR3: CASSLIPGDPYEQYF. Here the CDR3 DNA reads TGCGCCAGCAGCTTGATTCCAGGGGACCCCTACGAGCAGTACTTC.

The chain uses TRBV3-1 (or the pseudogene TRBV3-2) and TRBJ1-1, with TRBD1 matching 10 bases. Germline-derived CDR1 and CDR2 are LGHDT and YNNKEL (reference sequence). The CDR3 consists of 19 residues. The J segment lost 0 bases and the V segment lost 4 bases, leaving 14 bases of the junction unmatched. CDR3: CASSPRLLETGGMNTEAFF. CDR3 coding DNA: TGTGCCAGCAGCCCGCGATTACTGGAGACAGGGGGCATGAACACTGAAGCTTTCTTT.

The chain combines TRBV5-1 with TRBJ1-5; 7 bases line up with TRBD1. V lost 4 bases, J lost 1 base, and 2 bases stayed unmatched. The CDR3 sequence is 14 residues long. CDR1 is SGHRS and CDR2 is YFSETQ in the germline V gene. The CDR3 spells CASSLGQSNQPQHF. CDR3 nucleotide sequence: TGCGCCAGCAGCCTGGGACAGAGCAATCAGCCCCAGCATTTT.

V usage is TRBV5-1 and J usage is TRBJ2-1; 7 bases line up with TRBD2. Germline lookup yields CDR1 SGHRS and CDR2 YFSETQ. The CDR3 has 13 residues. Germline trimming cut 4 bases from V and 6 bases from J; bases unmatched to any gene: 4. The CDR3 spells CASSPGTTNEQFF. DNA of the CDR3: TGCGCCAGCAGCCCCGGGACTACCAATGAGCAGTTCTTC.